One sample yielded the 2 T cell receptor beta chains listed below, sequenced in a study of blood T cell repertoires in COVID-19. TCRdb keeps only in-frame clones here, not all; method: immunoSEQ multiplex PCR. Of 140,000 to 150,000 clones listed, more than 75% are singletons. What was sequenced was peripheral blood. The receptors derive from a man between 60 and 75 years old with active or convalescent COVID-19.

This clone came up once. This chain uses TRBV2 with TRBJ2-5; 8 bases are shared with TRBD1. CDR1 is SNHLY and CDR2 is FYNNEI in the germline V gene. After removal of 6 bases from V and 4 bases from J, the junction contained 7 bases not matched to a gene. This CDR3 is built from 14 residues. The CDR3 DNA reads as TGTGCCAGCAGATCTGGGACAGGCGGAGAGACCCAGTACTTC. As protein: CASRSGTGGETQYF.

The chain couples TRBV5-1 to TRBJ2-7; 11 bases align to TRBD2. With 4 bases clipped from V and 2 bases from J, the junction kept 11 bases outside the gene matches. Germline CDR1 reads SGHRS; CDR2 reads YFSETQ. The CDR3 has 17 residues. This CDR3 is CASSPGGSGRVTYEQYF. In DNA form, the CDR3 reads TGCGCCAGCAGCCCGGGGGGTAGCGGGAGGGTCACCTACGAGCAGTACTTC.